This T cell receptor beta chain was captured in a study of cytomegalovirus exposure and HLA in healthy donors. Regarding this clone: Its antigen remains unknown.

With 60 Vbeta and 13 Jbeta primers, the PCR was carried out. Method: immunoSEQ multiplex PCR; TCRdb's copy keeps in-frame clones and lacks some. The table lists under 200,000 clones, around 83% of them singletons. The CDR3 totals 16 residues. The germline V gene encodes CDR1 MGHRA and CDR2 YSYEKL. Trimming took off 1 base at V and 0 bases at J, with 9 bases between the two ends. Samples came from healthy bone marrow donors. Findings and limits, study-wide: Most TCR sequences showed up rarely, but some public TCRs showed up in many donors. Under 20,000 TCR beta sequences were associated with HLA alleles at 0.05 false discovery rate in a later analysis. A later analysis found most CMV-associated TCR beta chains apparently HLA-restricted.

The rearrangement links TRBV4-1 to TRBJ2-2, with TRBD2 as a possible D gene (6 bases). The sample comprised PBMCs. The TCR sequence derives from a man in his fifties in good health and CMV-seropositive. CDR3 loop: CASSQAGGTNTGELFF. CDR3 DNA sequence: TGCGCCAGCAGCCAAGCAGGCGGGACGAACACCGGGGAGCTGTTTTTT.